A single sample is the source of the 24 T cell receptor beta chains below, sequenced in a study of T cell changes during pregnancy in multiple sclerosis. Sequencing used immunoSEQ multiplex PCR; TCRdb keeps in-frame clones, though not all of them. This sample yields about 110,000 clones, of which 75% to 95% are seen a single time; 1.5% to 2% belongs to the top ten. The sample was peripheral blood, taken before pregnancy. These receptors were collected from a female donor with multiple sclerosis, enrolled in a pregnancy study.

The chain employs TRBV15 and TRBJ2-3; TRBD2 agrees at 13 bases. There are 19 residues in the CDR3. V shed 5 bases and J 1 base; nucleotides not matched to a gene: 12. Germline assignment: CDR1 LNHNV and CDR2 YYDKDF (reference sequence). As DNA, the CDR3 is TGTGCCACCAGCCGTGGACTAGCGGGGGCCTCTTACCGCACAGATACGCAGTATTTT. Its protein is CATSRGLAGASYRTDTQYF.

Only one count was recorded for this clone. The chain is built from TRBV7-2 and TRBJ2-6; tentatively, D is TRBD1 (5 bases). The CDR3 length is 19 residues. Germline CDR1 and CDR2: SGHTA and FQGNSA. The ends were cut back, 4 bases at V and 1 base at J, with 20 bases in the middle. The CDR3 here is CASSWGTLVPGSGANVLTF. The DNA of the CDR3 is TGTGCCAGCAGCTGGGGCACTTTGGTTCCTGGATCTGGGGCCAACGTCCTGACTTTC.

J is TRBJ2-1 and V is TRBV11-3, with TRBD2 as a possible D gene (6 bases). Germline lookup yields CDR1 SGHNT and CDR2 YENEEA. V was clipped by 3 bases and J by 5 bases, with 14 bases between them. The CDR3 has 15 amino acids. CDR3 amino acids: CASSLNGGFDNEQFF. The CDR3 DNA reads TGTGCCAGCAGCTTGAATGGGGGGTTTGACAATGAGCAGTTCTTC.

The chain is built from TRBV2 and TRBJ1-5, with TRBD1 matching 11 bases. The trim removed 5 bases at V and 7 bases at J, leaving 7 bases unmatched. The CDR3 contains 15 residues. Germline loops: CDR1 SNHLY, CDR2 FYNNEI. CDR3 bases: TGTGCCAGCAGTCGCGTTGGGACAGGGGGACAGCCCCAGCATTTT. Its protein is CASSRVGTGGQPQHF.

This sequence joins TRBV18 and TRBJ1-1; D is perhaps TRBD1 (5 bases). The V end lost 6 bases, the J end lost 4 bases, and 15 bases lay between the germline ends. The CDR3 contains 14 residues. In germline, CDR1 is KGHSH, CDR2 LQKENI. CDR3 residues: CASSPTIDSTEAFF. The CDR3 DNA reads TGTGCCAGCTCCCCTACTATCGACAGCACTGAAGCTTTCTTT.

The CDR3 sequence is CAWSALGDRAGELFF. The CDR3 DNA follows: TGTGCCTGGAGTGCCCTGGGAGACAGGGCTGGGGAGCTGTTTTTT. This rearrangement joins TRBV30 to TRBJ2-2, with 7 nucleotides matching TRBD1. The CDR3 runs 15 residues. Trimming removed 1 base from V and 8 bases from J; junction bases left unmatched: 10. CDR1 and CDR2 from the germline V gene are GTSNPN and SVGIG (reference sequence).

This chain connects TRBV7-9 to TRBJ2-3, with 10 bases identical to TRBD2. The CDR3 runs 16 residues. V trimming: 5 bases; J trimming: 0 bases; junction bases outside the gene matches: 5. The germline V gene has CDR1 SEHNR and CDR2 FQNEAQ (reference sequence). The CDR3 here is CASSPRLAGSTDTQYF. In nucleotides, the CDR3 is TGTGCCAGCAGCCCGAGACTAGCGGGTAGCACAGATACGCAGTATTTT. Variable domain in full (rest from reference TRBV7-9 and TRBJ2-3): DTGVSQNPRHKITKRGQNVTFRCDPISEHNRLYWYRQTLGQGPEFLTYFQNEAQLEKSRLLSDRFSAERPKGSFSTLEIQRTEQGDSAMYLCASSPRLAGSTDTQYFGPGTRLTVL.

The gene calls are TRBV19 and TRBJ1-5, with D possibly TRBD1 on 5 matching bases. V lost 8 bases and J 3 bases, leaving 8 bases between the germline ends. The CDR3 consists of 12 residues. Germline V CDR1 and CDR2: LNHDA, SQIVND (reference sequence). The CDR3 DNA is TGTGCCAGTCGACAGACCAATCAGCCCCAGCATTTT. The encoded protein is CASRQTNQPQHF.

The V gene is TRBV7-9, the J gene TRBJ2-1, with TRBD1 matching over 8 bases. V lost 4 bases and J lost 7; bases outside the gene matches: 9. Germline CDR1 is SEHNR and CDR2 is FQNEAQ (reference sequence). This CDR3 is built from 15 residues. CDR3 loop: CASSSGQGGGNEQFF. In nucleotides, the CDR3 is TGTGCCAGCAGCTCTGGACAGGGTGGCGGGAATGAGCAGTTCTTC. Full variable domain (missing parts from reference TRBV7-9 and TRBJ2-1): DTGVSQNPRHKITKRGQNVTFRCDPISEHNRLYWYRQTLGQGPEFLTYFQNEAQLEKSRLLSDRFSAERPKGSFSTLEIQRTEQGDSAMYLCASSSGQGGGNEQFFGPGTRLTVL.

This chain connects TRBV11-1 to TRBJ1-6; no clear D gene. The germline gives CDR1 SGHAT, CDR2 FQDESV (reference sequence). V was cut by 5 bases and J by 8 bases, with 13 bases left in between. The CDR3 is made up of 14 amino acids. The CDR3 DNA sequence: TGTGCCAGCAGCGGCGGGCCTTCGGATTCACCCCTCCACTTT. Its protein product is CASSGGPSDSPLHF.

The chain employs TRBV29-1 and TRBJ2-1, with TRBD2 matching 13 bases. The CDR3 loop spans 16 amino acids. Trimming took 6 bases from V and 8 from J; bases not matched to a gene: 13. Germline loops: CDR1 SQVTM, CDR2 ANQGSEA. DNA of the CDR3: TGCAGCGTGAGATGGACTAGCGGGAGTTCCCCTGATGAGCAGTTCTTC. It is translated as CSVRWTSGSSPDEQFF.

The chain is built from TRBV11-3 and TRBJ2-1; D gene uncertain. Trimming removed 8 bases at V and 3 bases at J, with 8 bases between. CDR1 and CDR2 (germline): SGHNT, YENEEA. CDR3 length equals 12 residues. The DNA of the CDR3 is TGTGCCAGCGCGCCCCACTACAATGAGCAGTTCTTC. Translated, it gives CASAPHYNEQFF.

This chain connects TRBV11-3 to TRBJ2-5; D is ambiguous. Germline V CDR1 and CDR2: SGHNT, YENEEA. The CDR3 runs 14 residues. The V end lost 1 base, the J end lost 1 base, and 7 bases lay between the germline ends. The DNA for the CDR3 is TGTGCCAGCAGCTTAGGCCAGGCCCAAGAGACCCAGTACTTC. Its protein product is CASSLGQAQETQYF.

V usage is TRBV5-1 and J usage is TRBJ2-7; D remains unclear. CDR3 length: 13 amino acids. CDR1 SGHRS and CDR2 YFSETQ come from the germline V gene. Trimming removed 2 bases from V and 1 base from J, with 7 bases in between. CDR3 DNA sequence: TGCGCCAGCAGCTTCAAGACTTCCTACGAGCAGTACTTC. Translating gives CASSFKTSYEQYF.

The chain carries TRBV19 and TRBJ1-5; D might be TRBD1 (6 bases). Germline V gene sequence: CDR1 LNHDA, CDR2 SQIVND (reference sequence). The CDR3 runs 15 residues. Trimming took 7 bases from V and 0 from J, leaving 13 bases between them. Here the CDR3 reads CASTILRGSNQPQHF. The CDR3 DNA reads as TGTGCCAGTACCATCCTCAGGGGTAGCAATCAGCCCCAGCATTTT.

This clone was picked up one time. CDR3: CASSPKRSETQYF. CDR3 nucleotide sequence: TGTGCCAGCTCACCCAAGAGATCGGAGACGCAGTACTTC. This chain connects TRBV18 to TRBJ2-7; D not resolved. The CDR3 sequence is 13 residues long. With 3 bases removed from V and 9 bases from J, the gap between germline ends came to 15 bases. Looked up from germline, CDR1 is KGHSH and CDR2 is LQKENI.

V usage is TRBV4-2 and J usage is TRBJ2-1; no reliable D call. Trimming stripped 0 bases from V and 8 bases from J, with 14 bases between. Germline assignment: CDR1 LGHNA and CDR2 YNFKEQ. This CDR3 is 15 amino acids long. CDR3 amino acids: CASSQDRTIPHEQFF. CDR3 sequence (DNA): TGTGCCAGCAGCCAAGATCGAACAATTCCCCATGAGCAGTTCTTC.

Regarding this clone: The DNA is omitted, as the CDR3 cannot be located on it reliably, and the CDR3 follows TCRdb's listing. The chain carries TRBV28 and TRBJ1-6. Germline CDR1 is MDHEN and CDR2 is SYDVKM. The CDR3 has 12 amino acids, counting both end residues. The CDR3: CASSTSLSPLHF.

This clone came up a few times. The chain couples TRBV2 to TRBJ1-2; the D is unclear. This CDR3 comprises 14 residues. Germline loops: CDR1 SNHLY, CDR2 FYNNEI. V lost 6 bases and J 0 bases, leaving 11 bases between the germline ends. CDR3 nucleotide sequence: TGTGCCAGCAGCGCTTGGGAGTCTAACTATGGCTACACCTTC. Amino acid sequence: CASSAWESNYGYTF. Using reference TRBV2 and TRBJ1-2 for the parts outside the CDR3, the full variable domain is EPEVTQTPSHQVTQMGQEVILRCVPISNHLYFYWYRQILGQKVEFLVSFYNNEISEKSEIFDDQFSVERPDGSNFTLKIRSTKLEDSAMYFCASSAWESNYGYTFGSGTRLTVV.

This clone appeared once. V gene TRBV5-4 combines with J gene TRBJ2-1, with TRBD1 identical over 9 bases. Trimming removed 5 bases from V and 7 bases from J; junction bases left unmatched: 13. The CDR3 totals 16 residues. CDR1 is SGHNT, CDR2 YYREEE, per germline (reference sequence). The CDR3 nucleotides are TGTGCCAGCAGGGAGATTGGGGGACAGGGAGGGAATGAGCAGTTCTTC. Protein product: CASREIGGQGGNEQFF.

Remarks on this clone: One junction end disagrees with the germline gene, perhaps due to a read error. The rearrangement joins TRBV6-5 to TRBJ1-2, with 8 positions matching TRBD1. Germline-derived CDR1 and CDR2 are MNHEY and SVGAGI. The CDR3 is 11 amino acids. CDR3 region: CASSRGREFQF. DNA for the CDR3: TGTGCCAGCAGCAGGGGGCGCGAGTTCCAATTC.

The J gene is TRBJ2-5, the V gene TRBV21-1; no DNA check was done on the table's D call, TRBD2. TRBV21-1 is a pseudogene locus. The CDR3 sequence is 14 residues long. The chain's CDR3 is CASSKRATSETQYF. In DNA form, the CDR3 reads TGTGCCAGCAGCAAAAGGGCGACTAGTGAGACCCAGTACTTC.

This chain joins TRBV27 and TRBJ1-5; 8 bases fit TRBD1. CDR3 length: 16 amino acids. The germline gives CDR1 MNHEY, CDR2 SMNVEV (reference sequence). The J segment lost 7 bases and the V segment lost 3 bases, leaving 11 bases of the junction unmatched. The CDR3 coding sequence is TGTGCCAGCAGTTTCACTCATCCAGGGGGCTTCCAGCCCCAGCATTTT. Its protein is CASSFTHPGGFQPQHF.

CDR3 in DNA: TGTGCCTCTAGACAGGTTAATGCTGAAGCTTTCTTT. It translates to CASRQVNAEAFF. J is TRBJ1-1 and V is TRBV30; D possibly corresponds to TRBD1 (6 bases). The CDR3 is made up of 12 amino acids. Trimming cost V 7 bases and J 6 bases, with 15 bases left between them. From germline, CDR1 is GTSNPN and CDR2 SVGIG (reference sequence).